The clone carrying this T cell receptor beta chain was found a few times. Its antigen is not known. The sample is drawn from a study of post-analysis software for immune sequencing data. General study points: When the samples were clustered directly with F measure, those that had been prepared in the same batch showed strong co-clustering. TRBV segments more frequent in patients than in controls numbered several and included TRBV5-6, TRBV5-1 and TRBV20-1.

V trimming: 1 base; J trimming: 2 bases; junction bases outside the gene matches: 7. CDR1 and CDR2 from the germline V gene are SGHAT and FQNNGV. CDR3 length: 16 amino acids. Incorporated into the TCR beta cDNA libraries were unique molecular identifiers, which served to reduce PCR and sequencing biases. cDNA molecules numbering 400,000 to 550,000 came from about 0.94 to 9.7 million T cells. A single record per CDR3 protein comes from TCRdb applying MiXCR to the PCR reads. The data show 700,000 to 900,000 distinct CDR3 sequences, 46% seen once. The V and J genes are TRBV11-2 and TRBJ2-5; 7 positions agree with TRBD2. Sequences were obtained from blood. The TCR comes from a girl aged 10 to 17 with multiple sclerosis. For the CDR3, the DNA is TGTGCCAGCAGCTTAGTTTCTAGCGGTGGGCAAGAGACCCAGTACTTC. Its translation is CASSLVSSGGQETQYF.